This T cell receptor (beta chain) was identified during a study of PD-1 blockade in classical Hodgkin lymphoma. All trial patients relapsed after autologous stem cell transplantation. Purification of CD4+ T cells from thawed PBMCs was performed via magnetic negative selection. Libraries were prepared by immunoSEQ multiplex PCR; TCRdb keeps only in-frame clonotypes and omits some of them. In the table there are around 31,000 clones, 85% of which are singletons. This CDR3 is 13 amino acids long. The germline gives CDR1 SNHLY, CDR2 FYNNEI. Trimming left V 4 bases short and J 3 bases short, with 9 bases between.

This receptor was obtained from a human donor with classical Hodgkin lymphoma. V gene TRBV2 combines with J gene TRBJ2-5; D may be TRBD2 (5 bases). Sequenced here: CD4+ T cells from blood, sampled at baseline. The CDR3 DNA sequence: TGTGCCAGCAGTGGGGCTAGCAAAGAGACCCAGTACTTC. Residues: CASSGASKETQYF.